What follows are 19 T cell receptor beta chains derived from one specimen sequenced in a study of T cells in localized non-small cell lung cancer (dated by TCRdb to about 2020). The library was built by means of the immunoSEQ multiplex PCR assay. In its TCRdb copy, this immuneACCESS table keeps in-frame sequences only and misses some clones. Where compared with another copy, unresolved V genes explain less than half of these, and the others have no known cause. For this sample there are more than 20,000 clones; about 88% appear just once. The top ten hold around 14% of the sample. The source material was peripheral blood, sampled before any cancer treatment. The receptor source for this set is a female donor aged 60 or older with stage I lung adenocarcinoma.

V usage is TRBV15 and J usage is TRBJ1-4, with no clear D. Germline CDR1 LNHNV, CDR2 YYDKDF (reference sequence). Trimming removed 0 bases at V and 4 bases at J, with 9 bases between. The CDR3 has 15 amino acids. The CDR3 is CATSRDMADNEKLFF. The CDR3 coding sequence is TGTGCCACCAGCAGAGATATGGCAGATAATGAAAAACTGTTTTTT.

Written as DNA, the CDR3 is TGTGCCAGCAGCCCCCGGGACAAAAAAGAGACCCAGTACTTC. It yields the protein CASSPRDKKETQYF. This rearrangement joins TRBV11-1 to TRBJ2-5; D might be TRBD1 (6 bases). The V gene lost 5 bases and the J gene lost 3 bases, with 13 bases spanning the gap. The CDR3 consists of 14 residues. Per the germline V gene, CDR1 is SGHAT and CDR2 is FQDESV (reference sequence).

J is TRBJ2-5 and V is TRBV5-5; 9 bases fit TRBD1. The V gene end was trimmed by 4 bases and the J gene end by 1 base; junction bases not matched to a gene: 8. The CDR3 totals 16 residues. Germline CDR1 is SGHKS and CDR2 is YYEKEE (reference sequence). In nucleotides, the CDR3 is TGTGCCAGCAGCGTGACCGGGACAGGGTTCCAAGAGACCCAGTACTTC. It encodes CASSVTGTGFQETQYF.

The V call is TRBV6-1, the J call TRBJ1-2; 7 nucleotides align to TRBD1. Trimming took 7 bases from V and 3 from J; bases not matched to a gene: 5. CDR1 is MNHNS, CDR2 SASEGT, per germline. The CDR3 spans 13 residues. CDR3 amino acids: CASKTGVDYGYTF. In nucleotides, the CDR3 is TGTGCCAGCAAAACAGGGGTTGACTATGGCTACACCTTC.

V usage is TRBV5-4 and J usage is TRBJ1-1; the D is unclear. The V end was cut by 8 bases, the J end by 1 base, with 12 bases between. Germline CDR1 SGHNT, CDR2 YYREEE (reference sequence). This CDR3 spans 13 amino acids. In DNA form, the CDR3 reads TGTGCCAGTAGTATGCGGTCGAACACTGAAGCTTTCTTT. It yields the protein CASSMRSNTEAFF.

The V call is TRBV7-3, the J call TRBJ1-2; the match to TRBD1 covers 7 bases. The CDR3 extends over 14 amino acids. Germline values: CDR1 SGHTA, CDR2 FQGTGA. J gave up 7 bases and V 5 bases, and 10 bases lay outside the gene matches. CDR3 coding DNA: TGTGCCAGCAGCGCCCAGGGGGGTCTGGGTGGCTACACCTTC. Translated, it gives CASSAQGGLGGYTF.

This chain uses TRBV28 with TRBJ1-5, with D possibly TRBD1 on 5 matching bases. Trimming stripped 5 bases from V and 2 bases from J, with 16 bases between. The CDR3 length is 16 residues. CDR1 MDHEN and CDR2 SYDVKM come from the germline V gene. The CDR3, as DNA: TGTGCCAGCAGTCTATTTCAGGGCGGCGGCAATCAGCCCCAGCATTTT. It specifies CASSLFQGGGNQPQHF.

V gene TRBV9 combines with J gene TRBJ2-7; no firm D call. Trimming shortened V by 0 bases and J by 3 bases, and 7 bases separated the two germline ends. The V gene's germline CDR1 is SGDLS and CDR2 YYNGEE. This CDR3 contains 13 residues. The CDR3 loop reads CASSVDVHYEQYF. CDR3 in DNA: TGTGCCAGCAGCGTAGATGTCCACTACGAGCAGTACTTC.

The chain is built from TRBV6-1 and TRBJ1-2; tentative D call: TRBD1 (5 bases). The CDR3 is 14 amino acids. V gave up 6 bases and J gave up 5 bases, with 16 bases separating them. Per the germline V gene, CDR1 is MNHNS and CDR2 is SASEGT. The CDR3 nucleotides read TGTGCCAGCAGCCCTGGGACGGGTACTTATGGCTACACCTTC. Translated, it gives CASSPGTGTYGYTF.

Here the CDR3 DNA reads TGCGCCAGCAGTGATAACAGGGGCAGCCAAGAGACCCAGTACTTC. This translates into CASSDNRGSQETQYF. This sequence joins TRBV10-2 and TRBJ2-5; 7 positions match TRBD1. Trimming took 3 bases from V and 1 from J; bases not matched to a gene: 5. The germline gives CDR1 WSHSY, CDR2 SAAADI. The CDR3 contains 15 residues.

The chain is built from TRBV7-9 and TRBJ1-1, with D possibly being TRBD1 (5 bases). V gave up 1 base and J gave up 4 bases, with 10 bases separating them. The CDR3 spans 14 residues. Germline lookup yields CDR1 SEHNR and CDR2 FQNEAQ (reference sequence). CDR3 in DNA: TGTGCCAGCAGCTTAGTAGGTGGGGGCACTGAAGCTTTCTTT. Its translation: CASSLVGGGTEAFF. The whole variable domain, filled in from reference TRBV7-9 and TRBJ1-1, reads DTGVSQNPRHKITKRGQNVTFRCDPISEHNRLYWYRQTLGQGPEFLTYFQNEAQLEKSRLLSDRFSAERPKGSFSTLEIQRTEQGDSAMYLCASSLVGGGTEAFFGQGTRLTVV.

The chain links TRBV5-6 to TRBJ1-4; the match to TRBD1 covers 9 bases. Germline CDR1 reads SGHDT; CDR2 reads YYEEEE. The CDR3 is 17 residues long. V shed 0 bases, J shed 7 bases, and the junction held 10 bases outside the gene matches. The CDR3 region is CASSLGPPGQGREKLFF. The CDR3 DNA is TGTGCCAGCAGCTTGGGTCCTCCGGGACAGGGACGTGAAAAACTGTTTTTT.

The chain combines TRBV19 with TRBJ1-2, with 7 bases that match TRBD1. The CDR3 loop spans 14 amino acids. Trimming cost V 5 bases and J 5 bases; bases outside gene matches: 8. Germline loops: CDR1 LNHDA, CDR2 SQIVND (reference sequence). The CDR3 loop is CASSYWDSPYGYTF. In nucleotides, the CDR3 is TGTGCCAGTAGTTACTGGGACAGTCCGTATGGCTACACCTTC.

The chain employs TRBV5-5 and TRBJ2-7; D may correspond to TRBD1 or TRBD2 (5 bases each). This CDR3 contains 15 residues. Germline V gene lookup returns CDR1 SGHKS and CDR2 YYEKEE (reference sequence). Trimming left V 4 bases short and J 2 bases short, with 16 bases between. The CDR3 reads CASSRGMGVTYEQYF. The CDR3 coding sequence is TGTGCCAGCAGCCGAGGGATGGGGGTAACCTACGAGCAGTACTTC.

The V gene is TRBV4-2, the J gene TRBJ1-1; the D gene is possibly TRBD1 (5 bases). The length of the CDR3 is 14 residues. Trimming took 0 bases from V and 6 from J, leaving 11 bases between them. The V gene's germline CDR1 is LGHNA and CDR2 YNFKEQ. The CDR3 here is CASSQDFGGPEAFF. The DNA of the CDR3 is TGTGCCAGCAGCCAAGATTTTGGGGGACCTGAAGCTTTCTTT.

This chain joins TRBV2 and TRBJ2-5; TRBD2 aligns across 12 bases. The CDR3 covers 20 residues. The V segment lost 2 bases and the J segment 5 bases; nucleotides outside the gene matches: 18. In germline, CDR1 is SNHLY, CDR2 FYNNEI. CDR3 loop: CASSELPRLAGGPDVETQYF. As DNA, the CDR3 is TGTGCCAGCAGTGAATTACCTAGGCTAGCGGGAGGGCCAGACGTTGAGACCCAGTACTTC.

CDR3 DNA sequence: TGTGCCAGCTCCCGCCAGACGGGAAACATTCAGTACTTC. It is translated as CASSRQTGNIQYF. The V call is TRBV18, the J call TRBJ2-4; no reliable D call. With 6 bases removed from V and 6 bases from J, the gap between germline ends came to 12 bases. Germline CDR1 and CDR2: KGHSH and LQKENI. This CDR3 comprises 13 residues.

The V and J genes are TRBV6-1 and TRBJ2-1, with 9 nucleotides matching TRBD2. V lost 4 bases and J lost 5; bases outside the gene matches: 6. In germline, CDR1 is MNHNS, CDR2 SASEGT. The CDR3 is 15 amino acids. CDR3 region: CASSAQLAGNNEQFF. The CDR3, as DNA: TGTGCCAGCAGTGCACAGCTAGCGGGGAACAATGAGCAGTTCTTC.

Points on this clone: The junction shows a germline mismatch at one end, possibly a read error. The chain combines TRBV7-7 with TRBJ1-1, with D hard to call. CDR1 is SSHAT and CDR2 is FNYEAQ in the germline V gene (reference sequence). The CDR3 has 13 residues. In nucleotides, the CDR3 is TGTGCTAGCAGCTTAGCGTTGAACACTGAAGCTTTCTTT. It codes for CASSLALNTEAFF.